Following are 14 T cell receptor beta chains from one sample sequenced in a study of blood T cell repertoires in COVID-19 (dated by TCRdb to 2020 to 2022). Library construction relied on the immunoSEQ multiplex PCR assay. Not all clones reach the TCRdb copy of this immuneACCESS table, which keeps in-frame sequences only. Checked studies attribute under half of the gap to unresolved V genes and leave the rest unexplained. The sample records 95,000 to 110,000 clones, around 82% of which are singletons. The top ten hold about 5% of the sample. The sample taken for sequencing was peripheral blood. All receptors come from a man aged 55 to 70 with acute or convalescent COVID-19.

CDR3: CASSLERGDTQYF. DNA of the CDR3: TGTGCCAGCAGCTTGGAGCGGGGGGATACGCAGTATTTT. The genes are TRBV5-5 and TRBJ2-3, with 8 bases fitting TRBD2. Germline V gives CDR1 SGHKS, CDR2 YYEKEE (reference sequence). V dropped 0 bases and J dropped 6; count of bases not matched to a gene: 0. This CDR3 has 13 amino acids.

This clone appeared once. This rearrangement joins TRBV10-3 to TRBJ2-1; 16 nucleotides align to TRBD2. The CDR3 totals 13 residues. V shed 8 bases and J 8 bases; nucleotides not matched to a gene: 0. The germline V gene encodes CDR1 ENHRY and CDR2 SYGVKD. CDR3 protein: CAIGTSGRDEQFF. The CDR3 DNA sequence: TGTGCCATCGGGACTAGCGGGAGGGATGAGCAGTTCTTC.

The chain has TRBV24-1 and TRBJ2-3, with 15 nucleotides matching TRBD2. This CDR3 has 17 residues. CDR1 and CDR2 (germline): KGHDR, SFDVKD. Trimming took 4 bases from V and 4 from J; bases not matched to a gene: 5. DNA for the CDR3: TGTGCCACCAGTGACCCTGGACTAGCGGGAGGGTCAGATACGCAGTATTTT. Its protein is CATSDPGLAGGSDTQYF.

The V call is TRBV5-1, the J call TRBJ2-5; unclear D gene. V was shortened by 0 bases and J by 4 bases, with 4 bases between the two germline ends. The CDR3 is made up of 12 amino acids. CDR1 is SGHRS and CDR2 is YFSETQ in the germline V gene. CDR3 bases: TGCGCCAGCAGCTTGGCCCTAGAGACCCAGTACTTC. Protein: CASSLALETQYF.

The chain links TRBV30 to TRBJ1-1, with TRBD1 matching over 8 bases. The CDR3 loop spans 14 amino acids. V gave up 0 bases and J gave up 7 bases; unmatched junction bases: 7. Germline CDR1 and CDR2: GTSNPN and SVGIG (reference sequence). The CDR3 sequence is CAWSVRQGAGEAFF. Here the CDR3 DNA reads TGTGCCTGGAGTGTTCGGCAGGGGGCAGGTGAAGCTTTCTTT.

The rearrangement uses TRBV28 and TRBJ1-5; D may be TRBD1 (6 bases). This CDR3 spans 15 amino acids. V was clipped by 7 bases and J by 0 bases, with 13 bases between them. CDR1 is MDHEN, CDR2 SYDVKM, per germline. The CDR3 sequence: CASTTGFFSNQPQHF. The CDR3 nucleotides are TGTGCCAGCACTACAGGGTTTTTTAGCAATCAGCCCCAGCATTTT. The variable domain in full, with the rest retrieved from reference TRBV28 and TRBJ1-5, is DVKVTQSSRYLVKRTGEKVFLECVQDMDHENMFWYRQDPGLGLRLIYFSYDVKMKEKGDIPEGYSVSREKKERFSLILESASTNQTSMYLCASTTGFFSNQPQHFGDGTRLSIL.

This clone has just one count. This rearrangement joins TRBV5-1 to TRBJ1-4; D ambiguous. The ends were cut back, 1 base at V and 3 bases at J, with 10 bases in the middle. This CDR3 comprises 15 residues. CDR1 and CDR2 (germline): SGHRS, YFSETQ. DNA for the CDR3: TGCGCCAGCAGCTTGTGGGCCAGACCTAATGAAAAACTGTTTTTT. This translates into CASSLWARPNEKLFF. Using reference TRBV5-1 and TRBJ1-4 for the parts outside the CDR3, the full variable domain is KAGVTQTPRYLIKTRGQQVTLSCSPISGHRSVSWYQQTPGQGLQFLFEYFSETQRNKGNFPGRFSGRQFSNSRSEMNVSTLELGDSALYLCASSLWARPNEKLFFGSGTQLSVL.

The rearrangement joins TRBV29-1 to TRBJ2-3, with D hard to call. The ends were cut back, 0 bases at V and 1 base at J, with 2 bases in the middle. The CDR3 runs 12 residues. CDR1 is SQVTM and CDR2 is ANQGSEA in the germline V gene. The CDR3 coding sequence is TGCAGCGTTGAAGACGGCACAGATACGCAGTATTTT. This gives the protein CSVEDGTDTQYF.

This clone is classed as medium-sized (0.01 to 0.1%). J is TRBJ2-2 and V is TRBV5-4, with a tentative D call TRBD2 (5 bases). V lost 4 bases and J 4 bases, leaving 14 bases between the germline ends. The CDR3 has 15 residues. CDR1 is SGHNT, CDR2 YYREEE, per germline (reference sequence). The CDR3 coding sequence is TGTGCCAGCAGCCGGGAAGCGGAGCCCACCGGGGAGCTGTTTTTT. It translates to CASSREAEPTGELFF.

The chain combines TRBV9 with TRBJ2-7; the match to TRBD2 covers 11 bases. V lost 1 base to trimming and J lost 7 bases; unmatched junction nucleotides: 4. The length of the CDR3 is 14 residues. Germline V CDR1 and CDR2: SGDLS, YYNGEE. The CDR3 DNA reads TGTGCCAGCAGCGTAACGGGACTAGCGGAAGAGCAGTACTTC. Its protein is CASSVTGLAEEQYF.

A remark on this clone: One end of the junction is discordant with germline, which a read error may explain. The CDR3, as DNA: TGTGCTAGCAGCTACTCAGGGGGTACCGGGGAGCTGTTTTTT. This translates into CASSYSGGTGELFF. This rearrangement joins TRBV7-7 to TRBJ2-2, with 7 nucleotides matching TRBD1. Germline CDR1 SSHAT, CDR2 FNYEAQ (reference sequence). This CDR3 comprises 14 residues. Full variable domain (missing parts from reference TRBV7-7 and TRBJ2-2): GAGVSQSPRYKVTKRGQDVTLRCDPISSHATLYWYQQALGQGPEFLTYFNYEAQPDKSGLPSDRFSAERPEGSISTLTIQRTEQRDSAMYRCASSYSGGTGELFFGEGSRLTVL.

The V gene is TRBV7-2, the J gene TRBJ1-6; 9 nucleotides align to TRBD1. Germline CDR1 and CDR2: SGHTA and FQGNSA. The CDR3 runs 16 residues. Trimming at V came to 6 bases and at J to 6 bases, leaving 9 bases not matched to a gene. The CDR3 protein is CASSAGTGPRNSPLHF. The CDR3 region has the DNA TGTGCCAGCAGTGCCGGGACAGGGCCTCGTAATTCACCCCTCCACTTT.

For this clone: Germline and junction disagree at one end, which may indicate a read error. This chain uses TRBV7-7 with TRBJ2-1; 10 nucleotides line up with TRBD1. The CDR3 length is 15 residues. Germline V gives CDR1 SSHAT, CDR2 FNYEAQ (reference sequence). The CDR3 DNA follows: TGTGCTAGCAGTAAGGGACAGGGGAATTTCGATGAGCAGTTCTTC. Protein product: CASSKGQGNFDEQFF.

This clone was counted only a few times. This chain links TRBV5-4 with TRBJ2-1, with 7 positions matching TRBD2. CDR1 SGHNT and CDR2 YYREEE come from the germline V gene (reference sequence). The V gene end was trimmed by 2 bases and the J gene end by 0 bases; junction bases not matched to a gene: 2. The CDR3 length is 15 residues. CDR3 sequence: CASSFGGGSYNEQFF. In DNA, the CDR3 is TGTGCCAGCAGCTTTGGGGGGGGCTCCTACAATGAGCAGTTCTTC.